This passage covers 13 T cell receptor beta chains from one sample sequenced in a study of metastatic and nonmetastatic thyroid tumors. MiXCR was used by TCRdb to re-call the PCR reads. The sample consists of under 100,000 clones, approximately 9% of them appearing once. All patients were untreated before thyroid surgery. The sequenced sample was blood. These receptors were taken from a female donor with papillary thyroid cancer or a benign thyroid nodule (not recorded which). Some clones in this sample may be carry-over from other donors' samples.

This clone was counted at least ten times. In DNA form, the CDR3 reads TGTGCCAGCAGTGAGGGGGAAGGCTATGGCTACACCTTC. Translated: CASSEGEGYGYTF. The chain uses TRBV6-4 and TRBJ1-2; D may be TRBD1 (5 bases). Trimming left V 3 bases short and J 4 bases short, with 9 bases between. Per the germline V gene, CDR1 is MRHNA and CDR2 is SNTAGT. The CDR3 covers 13 residues.

This clone was seen many times. The CDR3 region is CASSPPGAYNSPLHF. CDR3 DNA sequence: TGTGCCAGCAGTCCCCCGGGGGCCTATAATTCACCCCTCCACTTT. The chain combines TRBV28 with TRBJ1-6, with D maybe TRBD1 (5 bases). This CDR3 is 15 amino acids long. Germline V CDR1 and CDR2: MDHEN, SYDVKM. V gave up 5 bases and J gave up 2 bases, with 10 bases separating them.

This clone was detected many times. The V and J genes are TRBV7-9 and TRBJ2-1; D is ambiguous. Germline V lookup: CDR1 SEHNR, CDR2 FQNEAQ (reference sequence). The CDR3 consists of 12 residues. V shed 5 bases and J shed 9 bases, with 11 bases lying between them. This CDR3 is CASSPGDSEQFF. DNA of the CDR3: TGTGCCAGCAGCCCGGGTGATAGTGAGCAGTTCTTC.

Remarks on this clone: A single base separates this from a much larger clone, so it may be a read error. This sequence joins TRBV6-5 and TRBJ2-3, with 8 positions matching TRBD2. Unmatched junction bases numbered 6, after V lost 4 bases and J lost 6 bases. Germline CDR1 and CDR2: MNHEY and SVGAGI. This CDR3 region has 14 residues. The CDR3 DNA reads TGTGCCAGCAGTTTAGCGGGGTGCCACGATACGCAGTATTTT. This encodes CASSLAGCHDTQYF.

The sample holds a few counts of this clone. The chain couples TRBV6-6 to TRBJ2-1, with TRBD1 matching over 7 bases. The CDR3 length is 14 residues. From germline, CDR1 is MNHNY and CDR2 SVGAGI (reference sequence). V lost 0 bases and J lost 9; bases outside the gene matches: 5. CDR3 loop: CASSYSRDSSEQFF. CDR3 DNA sequence: TGTGCCAGCAGTTACTCCCGGGACAGCAGTGAGCAGTTCTTC.

This clone has a count of ten or more. This chain connects TRBV3-1 to TRBJ2-2; D perhaps matches TRBD1 (6 bases). Trimming shortened V by 1 base and J by 4 bases, and 7 bases separated the two germline ends. Germline loops: CDR1 LGHDT, CDR2 YNNKEL (reference sequence). This CDR3 contains 14 residues. In DNA form, the CDR3 reads TGTGCCAGCAGCCAAGGGACAGCCACCGGGGAGCTGTTTTTT. It is translated as CASSQGTATGELFF. The complete variable domain, with remaining parts taken from reference TRBV3-1 and TRBJ2-2, reads DTAVSQTPKYLVTQMGNDKSIKCEQNLGHDTMYWYKQDSKKFLKIMFSYNNKELIINETVPNRFSPKSPDKAHLNLHINSLELGDSAVYFCASSQGTATGELFFGEGSRLTVL.

This clone was picked up many times. The V call is TRBV12-3 or TRBV12-4, the J call TRBJ2-1, with 8 bases that match TRBD2. After removal of 6 bases from V and 0 bases from J, the junction contained 10 bases not matched to a gene. The CDR3 runs to 17 residues. As DNA, the CDR3 is TGTGCCAGCAGATCCGGGGGGGCGGCCAGCTCCTACAATGAGCAGTTCTTC. Residues: CASRSGGAASSYNEQFF.

This clone appeared many times. The V gene is TRBV5-1, the J gene TRBJ2-7; no reliable D call. The CDR3 extends over 12 amino acids. Germline V CDR1 and CDR2: SGHRS, YFSETQ. V lost 4 bases to trimming and J lost 2 bases, with 7 bases between them. The DNA of the CDR3 is TGCGCCAGCAGCCCTAACACCTACGAGCAGTACTTC. Translation: CASSPNTYEQYF.

This clone was picked up many times. The rearrangement links TRBV3-1 to TRBJ2-7, with D tentatively TRBD1 (6 bases). Germline V gives CDR1 LGHDT, CDR2 YNNKEL (reference sequence). The CDR3 loop spans 14 amino acids. Trimming shortened V by 3 bases and J by 3 bases, and 12 bases separated the two germline ends. The CDR3 coding sequence is TGTGCCAGCAGCCATTCCACAGGGTACTACGAGCAGTACTTC. Translation gives CASSHSTGYYEQYF.

This clone was observed many times. The CDR3 sequence: CASSSFQGADGYTF. For the CDR3, the DNA is TGTGCCAGCAGCTCATTCCAGGGGGCAGATGGCTACACCTTC. The chain employs TRBV11-2 and TRBJ1-2, with 8 bases fitting TRBD1. The trim removed 4 bases at V and 6 bases at J, leaving 7 bases unmatched. Germline V CDR1 and CDR2: SGHAT, FQNNGV. The CDR3 is 14 residues long.

This clone has a handful of counts. The chain is built from TRBV18 and TRBJ2-5, with D uncertain. The ends were cut back, 0 bases at V and 5 bases at J, with 13 bases in the middle. The CDR3 spans 15 residues. From germline, CDR1 is KGHSH and CDR2 LQKENI. The CDR3 here is CASSPPPPEEETQYF. As DNA, the CDR3 is TGTGCCAGCTCACCACCCCCTCCAGAGGAGGAGACCCAGTACTTC.

The sample holds many counts of this clone. This chain uses TRBV7-9 with TRBJ2-7; unclear D gene. The germline gives CDR1 SEHNR, CDR2 FQNEAQ (reference sequence). The CDR3 is made up of 15 amino acids. V lost 2 bases, J lost 6 bases, and 17 bases lay in between. CDR3 coding DNA: TGTGCCAGCAGCTTAACCCAAACTCAAAACGGCGAGCAGTACTTC. Its protein is CASSLTQTQNGEQYF.

This clone showed up many times. Here the CDR3 reads CASSQTGLAASYNEQFF. In nucleotides, the CDR3 is TGTGCCAGCAGCCAAACGGGACTAGCGGCCTCCTACAATGAGCAGTTCTTC. The chain recombines TRBV3-1 with TRBJ2-1, with TRBD2 matching 11 bases. V shed 2 bases and J 0 bases; nucleotides not matched to a gene: 3. The germline V gene encodes CDR1 LGHDT and CDR2 YNNKEL (reference sequence). The CDR3 spans 17 residues.